This entry lists 14 T cell receptor beta chains sequenced from one sample in a study of blood T cells in healthy people across ages (dated by TCRdb to the mid-2010s). Libraries came from 5' RACE. TCRdb records Illumina HiSeq 2500 as the sequencer. A second PCR of roughly 7 to 12 cycles was performed with a sample-barcoded 5' primer and a J-beta primer mix. The raw public data were reprocessed by TCRdb itself: fastp quality trimming at Q25, MiXCR clonotype calling, in-frame beta chains only. All rows with the same CDR3 protein become a single entry with the most common DNA and genes. In this sample the table shows about 2 million distinct CDR3 sequences, approximately 50% of which occur a single time. The top ten clonotypes cover around 2.1% of the sample. The sequenced material came from blood. The receptors were gathered from a woman between 40 and 50 years old in good health.

This chain links TRBV12-3 or TRBV12-4 with TRBJ2-7; no reliable D call. Between the trimmed V and J ends, which lost 3 bases and 9 bases, there was a span of 9 bases. This CDR3 comprises 11 residues. This CDR3 is CASSFGYGQYF. DNA of the CDR3: TGTGCCAGCAGTTTCGGCTATGGGCAGTACTTC.

The V gene is TRBV12-3 or TRBV12-4, the J gene TRBJ2-6, with D tentatively TRBD2 (5 bases). Trimming cost V 7 bases and J 4 bases, with 11 bases left between them. This CDR3 spans 14 amino acids. Written as DNA, the CDR3 is TGTGCCAGCACTTCCTCGGGAGGGGCCAACGTCCTGACTTTC. It specifies CASTSSGGANVLTF.

This chain connects TRBV7-6 to TRBJ1-1; D perhaps matches TRBD1 (6 bases). This CDR3 has 17 amino acids. Germline CDR1 is SGHVS and CDR2 is FNYEAQ. Trimming removed 2 bases at V and 1 base at J, with 17 bases between. The CDR3 protein is CASSLRTSGGANTEAFF. In DNA, the CDR3 is TGTGCCAGCAGCTTAAGGACGTCGGGGGGGGCGAACACTGAAGCTTTCTTT.

This clonotype was picked up a small number of times. The rearrangement links TRBV29-1 to TRBJ2-6; no clear D gene. This CDR3 is built from 12 residues. Germline CDR1 SQVTM, CDR2 ANQGSEA. Trimming cost V 4 bases and J 10 bases, with 11 bases left between them. The CDR3 DNA sequence: TGCAGCGTTGTAGGGTTGACTAACGTCCTGACTTTC. It codes for CSVVGLTNVLTF. Using reference TRBV29-1 and TRBJ2-6 for the parts outside the CDR3, the full variable domain is SAVISQKPSRDICQRGTSLTIQCQVDSQVTMMFWYRQQPGQSLTLIATANQGSEATYESGFVIDKFPISRPNLTFSTLTVSNMSPEDSSIYLCSVVGLTNVLTFGAGSRLTVL.

The V call is TRBV5-1, the J call TRBJ2-1; 8 nucleotides line up with TRBD1. This CDR3 is 15 amino acids long. Germline trimming cut 2 bases from V and 3 bases from J; bases unmatched to any gene: 4. Germline CDR1 and CDR2: SGHRS and YFSETQ. The CDR3 protein is CASSFDGQGYNEQFF. The CDR3, as DNA: TGCGCCAGCAGCTTCGACGGACAGGGCTACAATGAGCAGTTCTTC. Complete variable domain (other parts from reference TRBV5-1 and TRBJ2-1): KAGVTQTPRYLIKTRGQQVTLSCSPISGHRSVSWYQQTPGQGLQFLFEYFSETQRNKGNFPGRFSGRQFSNSRSEMNVSTLELGDSALYLCASSFDGQGYNEQFFGPGTRLTVL.

The chain has TRBV20-1 and TRBJ2-5, with no clear D. The DNA end lines up better with TRBJ2-7; the J call may be wrong. Germline V gene sequence: CDR1 DFQATT, CDR2 SNEGSKA (reference sequence). The CDR3 spans 12 residues. CDR3 in amino acids: CSASGPSSEQYF. For the CDR3, the DNA is TGCAGTGCTAGCGGCCCTTCGAGCGAGCAGTACTTC.

The chain combines TRBV6-1 with TRBJ2-7; 9 bases match TRBD1. Germline loops: CDR1 MNHNS, CDR2 SASEGT. J was trimmed by 4 bases and V by 6 bases; bases with no gene match: 4. This CDR3 is 13 amino acids long. For the CDR3, the DNA is TGTGCCAGCAGCAACAGGGGGCAATACGAGCAGTACTTC. This translates into CASSNRGQYEQYF.

This clonotype was seen a few times. The rearrangement links TRBV29-1 to TRBJ2-3, with 7 bases identical to TRBD2. J was trimmed by 1 base and V by 4 bases; bases with no gene match: 2. The CDR3 is 13 residues long. Germline-derived CDR1 and CDR2 are SQVTM and ANQGSEA. The CDR3 DNA follows: TGCAGCGTTGCGAGCGGGGGCACAGATACGCAGTATTTT. It is translated as CSVASGGTDTQYF.

This clonotype showed up many times. The chain couples TRBV29-1 to TRBJ2-7; 7 nucleotides agree with TRBD2. The CDR3 totals 12 residues. J lost 4 bases, V lost 3 bases, and 3 bases had no gene match. CDR1 and CDR2 (germline): SQVTM, ANQGSEA. Here the CDR3 reads CSVESSGYEQYF. CDR3 bases: TGCAGCGTTGAGTCTAGCGGATACGAGCAGTACTTC.

This clonotype was seen at least ten times. The V and J genes are TRBV29-1 and TRBJ2-1, with D maybe TRBD1 (5 bases). The V and J ends lost 0 bases and 0 bases respectively, with 21 bases between them. This CDR3 is 19 amino acids long. Germline V gives CDR1 SQVTM, CDR2 ANQGSEA. The CDR3 sequence is CSVEDNRIRMLGSYNEQFF. CDR3 sequence (DNA): TGCAGCGTTGAAGATAACAGGATTCGGATGCTGGGCTCCTACAATGAGCAGTTCTTC.

The chain recombines TRBV6-2 or TRBV6-3 with TRBJ1-2; D gene unclear. Germline V lookup: CDR1 MNHEY, CDR2 SVGEGT. V was trimmed by 2 bases and J by 10 bases, leaving 14 bases between them. This CDR3 has 13 amino acids. The CDR3 nucleotides are TGTGCCAGCAGTTACCAGAACACGGCGGACTACACCTTC. It codes for CASSYQNTADYTF.

This clonotype was recorded once. The chain joins TRBV4-2 to TRBJ2-5; no clear D. Trimming stripped 0 bases from V and 11 bases from J, with 10 bases between. Germline values: CDR1 LGHNA, CDR2 YNFKEQ. The CDR3 loop spans 12 amino acids. CDR3 sequence (DNA): TGTGCCAGCAGCCAAGACCTACAAGGGCAGTACTTC. It yields the protein CASSQDLQGQYF.

The genes are TRBV15 and TRBJ1-4; D is possibly TRBD1 (6 bases). Germline loops: CDR1 LNHNV, CDR2 YYDKDF (reference sequence). The CDR3 spans 15 residues. The V end lost 2 bases, the J end lost 6 bases, and 13 bases lay between the germline ends. The CDR3 protein is CATSRLHRVDEKLFF. In nucleotides, the CDR3 is TGTGCCACCAGCAGACTTCACAGGGTTGATGAAAAACTGTTTTTT.

V gene TRBV28 combines with J gene TRBJ2-1; D is possibly TRBD1 or TRBD2 (6 bases each). The CDR3 covers 15 residues. Trimming removed 6 bases at V and 7 bases at J, with 19 bases between. Germline loops: CDR1 MDHEN, CDR2 SYDVKM. The chain's CDR3 is CASSSSGARRNEQFF. The CDR3 nucleotides are TGTGCCAGCAGCTCTTCGGGGGCGCGTAGGAATGAGCAGTTCTTC.